The clone carrying this T cell receptor beta chain appeared a few times. The germline gives CDR1 SGHVS, CDR2 FNYEAQ. V gave up 1 base and J gave up 2 bases; unmatched junction bases: 3. The length of the CDR3 is 15 residues. This sample is drawn from a study of T-cell memory formation after mild COVID-19. About the study: Across donors, TCR clusters were largely donor specific.

Using its own MiXCR run on the 5' RACE reads, TCRdb lists one record per CDR3 protein. The sample records under 350,000 distinct CDR3 sequences, 16% being singletons. The TCR originated in a man younger than 30 who had mild COVID-19 (a few samples of this study predate the infection). Cell type and time point are not known. The genes are TRBV7-6 and TRBJ2-3; 7 bases align to TRBD2. The specimen sequenced was PBMCs or a T cell subset sorted from them (not recorded which). The CDR3 loop is CASSLVGGITDTQYF. CDR3 nucleotides: TGTGCCAGCAGCTTAGTGGGGGGGATCACAGATACGCAGTATTTT.